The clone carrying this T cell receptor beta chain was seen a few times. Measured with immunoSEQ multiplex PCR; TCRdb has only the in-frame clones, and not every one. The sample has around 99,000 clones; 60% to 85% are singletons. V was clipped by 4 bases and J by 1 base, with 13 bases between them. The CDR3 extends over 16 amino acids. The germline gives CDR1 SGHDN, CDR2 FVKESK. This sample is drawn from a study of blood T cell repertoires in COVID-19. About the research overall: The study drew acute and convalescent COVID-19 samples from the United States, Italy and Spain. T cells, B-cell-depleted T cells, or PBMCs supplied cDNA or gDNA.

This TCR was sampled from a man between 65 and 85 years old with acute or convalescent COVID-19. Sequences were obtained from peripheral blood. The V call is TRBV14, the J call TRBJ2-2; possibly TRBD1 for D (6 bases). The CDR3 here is CASSLEQGWNTGELFF. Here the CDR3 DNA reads TGTGCCAGCAGCCTGGAGCAGGGGTGGAACACCGGGGAGCTGTTTTTT.